These T cell receptor beta chains were read from a single sample in a study of radiotherapy plus CTLA-4 blockade in lung cancer. Repertoires were generated with immunoSEQ multiplex PCR, while TCRdb's copy carries only in-frame clones and drops some. The sample consists of around 110,000 clones, 75% to 90% of them appearing once. Specimen: peripheral blood, collected from a patient treated with radiotherapy plus ipilimumab. The source is a human donor with non-small cell lung cancer that progressed on radiotherapy plus ipilimumab. Each CDR3 is given with its conserved first and last residue. D genes are given only for firm matches. Clone size appears in some rows only: once, few, many, or a class for an expanded clone.

d_gene	abundance	v_gene	j_gene	CDR3nt	CDR3aa
.	.	TRBV7-2	TRBJ2-7	TGTGCCAGCAGCTTACCGGCAGGGAGCTACGAGCAGTACTTC	CASSLPAGSYEQYF
TRBD2	.	TRBV9	TRBJ2-4	TGTGCCAGACGACACCGGGGGGTCGCCAAAAACATTCAGTACTTC	CARRHRGVAKNIQYF
TRBD2	.	TRBV10-3	TRBJ2-2	TGTGCCAGTAGCGGGACCGGGGAGCTGTTTTTT	CASSGTGELFF
.	.	TRBV19	TRBJ2-6	TGTGCCAGTAGTGTGACGCGGGGCAGCTCTGGGGCCAACGTCCTGACTTTC	CASSVTRGSSGANVLTF
.	.	TRBV13	TRBJ2-7	TGTGCCAGCAGTATTCAGGAACTTTACGAGCAGTACTTC	CASSIQELYEQYF
.	.	TRBV6-5	TRBJ2-5	TGTGCCAGCAGCAGATACACGGAGCAAGAGACCCAGTACTTC	CASSRYTEQETQYF
.	.	TRBV11-2	TRBJ2-7	TGTGCCAGCAGCTTAAGTGGGAGTTACGAGCAGTACTTC	CASSLSGSYEQYF
.	.	TRBV11-2	TRBJ1-2	TGTGCCAGCAGCTGGGGGGGCTATGGCTACACCTTC	CASSWGGYGYTF
TRBD2	.	TRBV4-1	TRBJ2-1	TGCGCCAGCAGCCAAACTCTAGCGGGACTTTACAATGAGCAGTTCTTC	CASSQTLAGLYNEQFF
TRBD1	.	TRBV19	TRBJ1-1	TGTGCCAGTTTACACAGGGGGCAGGGCACTGAAGCTTTCTTT	CASLHRGQGTEAFF
.	.	TRBV5-1	TRBJ2-5	TGCGCCAGCAGCCTTCAACCGACGCTTAAAGAGACCCAGTACTTC	CASSLQPTLKETQYF
.	.	TRBV4-1	TRBJ1-5	TGCGCCAGCAGCCAAGAGTCAGGAAATCAGCCCCAGCATTTT	CASSQESGNQPQHF
.	once	TRBV2	TRBJ1-1	TGTGCCAGCAGCGCTGTAGGTGGGATAACTGAAGCTTTCTTT	CASSAVGGITEAFF
.	.	TRBV5-6	TRBJ2-2	TGTGCCAGCAGAATACAGGGACTTACCGGGGAGCTGTTTTTT	CASRIQGLTGELFF
TRBD2	.	TRBV11-1	TRBJ2-1	TGTGCCAGCAGCGCGTCCCTAGCGGGAGGGAATGAGCAGTTCTTC	CASSASLAGGNEQFF
.	once	TRBV5-8	TRBJ1-2	TGTGCCAGCAGCTTGGGGGAAGGGTACTATGGCTACACCTTC	CASSLGEGYYGYTF
TRBD1	.	TRBV9	TRBJ1-1	TGTGCCAGCAGCGGCGGGACAGGGGGCATTGTGGACACTGAAGCTTTCTTT	CASSGGTGGIVDTEAFF
.	.	TRBV29-1	TRBJ1-3	TGCAGCGTGTCCAGTAGCTCTGGAAACACCATATATTTT	CSVSSSSGNTIYF
.	.	TRBV25-1	TRBJ2-7	TGTGCCAGCAGTCCAAATAATAGGCTCCCGCCCGAGCAGTACTTC	CASSPNNRLPPEQYF
.	.	TRBV5-1	TRBJ2-7	TGCGCCAGCAGCTTGGTCCCGCGGAGGCAGAGCTCCTACGAGCAGTACTTC	CASSLVPRRQSSYEQYF
.	.	TRBV2	TRBJ2-1	TGTGCCAGCAGCGAGAACAGGGAGAATTACAATGAGCAGTTCTTC	CASSENRENYNEQFF
.	.	TRBV5-4	TRBJ2-3	TGTGCCAGCAGCCCTCCGGAGAGGGAAGATACGCAGTATTTT	CASSPPEREDTQYF
.	.	TRBV6-5	TRBJ2-7	TGTGCCAGCAGTGAGGCTAAGAAGCAGTACTTC	CASSEAKKQYF